The clone carrying this T cell receptor (beta chain) was seen just once. These data are taken from a study of T cell changes during pregnancy in multiple sclerosis. CDR3 length: 14 residues. Trimming shortened V by 1 base and J by 3 bases, and 10 bases separated the two germline ends. Per germline, CDR1 SGHTA and CDR2 FQGNSA. TCRdb's copy holds only in-frame clones and misses some; the assay was immunoSEQ multiplex PCR. This table holds 100,000 to 150,000 clones, 80% to 95% found once. The source of this sequence is a female donor with multiple sclerosis, enrolled in a pregnancy study. V gene TRBV7-2 combines with J gene TRBJ2-7; D is unclear. This specimen was peripheral blood, taken before pregnancy. CDR3 sequence (DNA): TGTGCCAGCAGCTTAGGTTATGGCCTCTACGAGCAGTACTTC. Amino acid sequence: CASSLGYGLYEQYF.